This T cell receptor beta chain comes out of a study of shared clonotypes between healthy human individuals. Overall study: CD4 naive and memory got three plates each, CD8 naive two, CD8 memory one.

Study-level points and caveats: Non-shared clonotypes had lower generation probabilities than clonotypes shared by all four sorted-subset donors. Large sequencing depth failed to make sorted-subset sequencing complete, rarefaction showed.

Germline loops: CDR1 MNHNS, CDR2 SASEGT. The V gene lost 2 bases and the J gene lost 0 bases, with 7 bases spanning the gap. This CDR3 is built from 14 residues. Source study methods: There were no quality scores in the junction-only immunoSEQ sequences, so filtering differed. Clones were read by immunoSEQ multiplex PCR, and TCRdb kept only the in-frame ones, dropping some. The V and J calls and clone size are taken from that table; D and trimming were inferred from the DNA. The profile covers 1.4 million or so clones, with 97% to 99% appearing a single time and around 0.38% taken by the ten largest. Worth noting for this clone: The antigen remains undetermined.

The sequenced material came from naive CD4+ T cells sorted from blood. The sample's subset: CD45RA+ positively selected. This receptor was taken from a man aged 30 to 39 in good health. This chain joins TRBV6-1 and TRBJ1-1; D unresolved. For the CDR3, the DNA is TGTGCCAGCAGTGAACGTCCGGTGAACACTGAAGCTTTCTTT. Its protein is CASSERPVNTEAFF.